What follows is one T cell receptor beta chain and its context. The antigen it recognizes is unknown. The source of the sample is a study of cytomegalovirus exposure and HLA in healthy donors (dated by TCRdb to the late 2010s). Context from the whole study: An earlier analysis of about 530 of the donors reported about 300 Gb of sequence data and 117 million unique TCR beta sequences obtained from around 170 million T cells. Approximately 310 gigabases of sequencing data and roughly 80 million unique TCR sequences made up an early release that covered nearly 650 HLA-typed donors. Both class I and class II loci were covered by HLA typing, at four-digit resolution. Rather than drawing on any new phenotypic data, the later analysis identified candidate immune exposures from TCR beta sequences and the way those sequences occurred across donors. All discovery cohort repertoires had been generated on a single sequencing platform. The study aimed to test whether cataloging public T cell receptors could reveal signatures of past pathogen exposure. A later analysis re-analyzed previously published TCR beta repertoires from 600 to 850 donors and added high-resolution HLA genotyping to study TCR occurrence patterns. A later genetic analysis took genome-wide SNP genotypes for about 65% of the roughly 670 donors and used that subset as a discovery cohort. An earlier analysis of 587 of the donors used high-throughput TCR beta sequencing to judge whether each TCR beta V gene segment behaved as functional or pseudogenic. Because of strong linkage in the cohort, four or five DR-DQ haplotypes were treated as single units for association and clustering. Donor age, sex, ethnicity and CMV serostatus were compiled together with the repertoire data. High-throughput TCR immunosequencing, statistical association of individual TCRs with disease status, and machine learning were combined to predict cytomegalovirus infection status. A separate validation cohort of about 110 different subjects was used in addition to the approximately 640-subject first cohort. The number of typed donors differed by locus: roughly 629-640 for A, B, C, DRB1 and DQB1; 522 for DQA1; 600 to 610 for DPA1; and 400 to 480 for DPB1. The T cell repertoires of 670 or so subjects were profiled by immunosequencing and related to cytomegalovirus serostatus. Among the roughly 390 genotyped donors, around 79% belonged to the genetic ancestry cluster associated with self-reported Caucasian donors. On average, around 240,000 unique TCR beta nucleotide sequences were sequenced per donor among more than 350 genotyped donors of the cohort, with roughly 18% of those sequences being non-productive. What the study reported, not specific to this receptor: The sequencing pipeline was judged likely to have produced a cluster of highly shared sequence variants as a technical artifact. HLA typing was unavailable for some donors at each locus, so association tests used only the typed subset. According to a later analysis, parvovirus B19, influenza, CMV and Epstein-Barr virus appeared linked to several top co-occurrence clusters. Compared with the 666-donor mean, donors in an Asian-associated ancestry cluster had fewer N-insertions in productive TCRs, according to a later genetic analysis. Some IMGT-functional V segments, including TRBV6-2 and TRBV6-3, could not be distinguished by the 87-base-pair reads and were therefore excluded. CMV serostatus was the only immune exposure information available for the cohort. According to the authors, the approach could potentially be generalized to other disease states and immunological phenotypes. A total of around 150 TCR beta chains were listed by the study as associated with cytomegalovirus. Broadly in line with IMGT annotations, most TCR beta V segments showed up in productive rearrangements about 90% or about 30% of the time in an earlier analysis of around 550 of the donors. Correlated functional status among segregating V segments might reflect linkage disequilibrium, but an unknown experimental factor could not be ruled out. A later analysis found that TCR association rates varied across HLA loci, with DRB1 alleles showing the most associated TCRs and HLA-C alleles the fewest. A further reported finding was that TCR beta sequences accurately predicted the HLA-A and HLA-B alleles for most subjects in the first cohort. In a later analysis, HLA-associated TCR beta chains were found to be more clonally expanded and to have lower generation probabilities than equally common non-associated chains. Specific HLA alleles were associated with around 18,000 TCR beta sequences at a false discovery rate of 0.05 in a later analysis. The presence/absence analyses assumed that sequencing depth was roughly uniform across donors, and that assumption may not be true. In a later analysis, most CMV-associated TCR beta chains were found to appear HLA-restricted, with HLA associations seemingly driven largely by CMV exposure. Approximately 16 rarely observed V segments, including chromosome 9 orphons, were excluded from the earlier analysis of about 600 of the donors because counts were too low. A later genetic analysis associated a missense DCLRE1C variant with V-gene and J-gene trimming of TCR beta chains, and an independent cohort replicated the association. The classifier was reported to diagnose cytomegalovirus status with high specificity and sensitivity in both the original and validation cohorts. Assigning TCR associations to individual alleles was difficult when HLA alleles, especially DR and DQ, strongly co-occurred. In this cohort, only TCR beta chains were sequenced, and detectable features were limited by the absence of alpha or paired-chain data. In vitro tests confirmed that three of the cytomegalovirus-associated TCR beta chains recognize cytomegalovirus antigens. Most TCR sequences were seen in very few donors, while some public TCRs were found in many individuals.

The CDR3 measures 15 amino acids from cysteine to phenylalanine. Of all the DNA, just the CDR3 is kept, 45 bases in frame from base 1. The germline V gene yields SGDLS for CDR1 and YYNGEE for CDR2. The germline V and J ends show losses of 4 bases and 0 bases respectively, and no gene match explains 3 bases of the junction. Libraries were made using the immunoSEQ multiplex PCR assay. For the multiplex PCR, a mixture combining 60 forward primers for TCR Vbeta segments and 13 reverse primers for TCR Jbeta segments was used. The CDR3 region of rearranged TCR beta genes was amplified from genomic DNA with a multiplex PCR assay. Amplified TCR beta libraries were sequenced as 87-base-pair reads on the Illumina HiSeq System. Per the original workflow: Across the roughly 640 repertoires, a later analysis counted approximately 83 million unique TCR beta chains, about 10 million of which were shared by at least two donors. To remove PCR and sequencing errors, raw reads were error-corrected and collapsed into unique sequences using a nearest-neighbor algorithm that merged closely related sequences. To assign V, D and J gene segments, CDR3 sequences were aligned to IMGT reference sequences. For a sequence to be retained, at least a six-nucleotide match to both a V gene segment and a J gene segment was required. Rearrangements were called productive when the CDR3 lacked stop codons and stayed in frame with V and J; all others were non-productive. CDR3 was defined by IMGT convention, running from the second conserved V-encoded cysteine to the conserved J-encoded phenylalanine. The earlier analysis of approximately 590 of the donors excluded any sequence lacking an unambiguous match to a single V gene segment. In an earlier analysis of roughly 500 of the donors, V segments were called functional above 56.7% productive rearrangements and were called segregating when the between-donor standard deviation exceeded 5%. A statistical classification framework was built to diagnose cytomegalovirus status from the catalog of TCR beta chain sequences. In a later analysis, TCR nucleotide sequences were compared against IMGT/GENE-DB human TR gene sequences so that V and J genes could be assigned. In a later analysis, CDR3 sequences and most-parsimonious VDJ recombination scenarios were assigned using the TCRdist pipeline. In a later analysis, each TCR beta chain was defined by its CDR3 amino acid sequence together with its V-gene family, and reads lacking a unique V-gene family were excluded. To address suspected cross-contamination and a sequencing artifact, a later analysis removed 592 highly shared, low-generation-probability nucleotide sequences. In a later analysis, a clonal expansion index was calculated for each public chain from normalized within-repertoire ranks of inferred template counts. Generation probabilities in a later analysis came from a VDJ recombination model fitted to out-of-frame rearrangements, and those results were checked against IGoR. In a later analysis, TCR-TCR, TCR-HLA and TCR-CMV co-occurrence was scored with hypergeometric tests, and a repertoire-size bias correction was applied to TCR pairs. A later analysis estimated false discovery rates by permuting HLA or CMV assignments 20 times. In a later analysis, co-occurring TCRs were grouped with DBSCAN, and TCRdist sequence similarity was added when clustering was performed within HLA-allele-positive subsets. For co-occurrence clustering, repertoires with fewer than 30,000 or more than 120,000 public chains were excluded, along with roughly 5 repertoires with anomalous nucleotide sharing. Here the immuneACCESS table is served through TCRdb, limited to in-frame sequences with V and J called. Missing clones are a known gap in these copies; in checked studies unresolved V genes cover under half, and the rest lacks a known reason. That table gives V, J and clone size, and the DNA gave D and trimming. The table held for this sample gives about 75,000 clones. Clones ranked in the top ten supply less than 5% of the sample.

The cohort consisted of 600 or so healthy bone marrow donors. All cohort members were sampled while nominally healthy, although unrecorded immune exposures were likely present. The donor tested CMV seropositive and was one of the 289 seropositive cohort members. A peripheral blood sample was provided by each donor, and peripheral blood mononuclear cells were used for TCR beta sequencing. The Qiagen DNeasy Blood Extraction Kit was used to extract genomic DNA from the blood cell samples. The chain is encoded by TRBV9 joined to TRBJ2-2, with 7 bases aligning to TRBD2. The receptor's source is a young man in good health and CMV-seropositive. Sample: PBMCs. CDR3 region: CASSMGGANTGELFF. The nucleotide sequence is TGTGCCAGCAGCATGGGGGGGGCGAACACCGGGGAGCTGTTTTTT.